This TCR beta chain was sequenced for a study of blood T cell repertoires in COVID-19. Looking at the study overall: Donors in the United States, Italy and Spain gave samples during acute or convalescent COVID-19.

CDR3 length: 13 amino acids. V was clipped by 8 bases and J by 5 bases; unmatched bases: 4. Germline CDR1 reads KGHDR; CDR2 reads SFDVKD. Assay: immunoSEQ multiplex PCR; the TCRdb copy retains only in-frame clones and omits some. The sample lists over 70,000 clones; approximately 80% were seen once. The chain recombines TRBV24-1 with TRBJ2-7, with 11 bases fitting TRBD1. Sequenced material: peripheral blood. This receptor was obtained from a man aged 65-85 years with acute or convalescent COVID-19. The DNA of the CDR3 is TGTGCCACCATGCGGACAGGGGGCCACGAGCAGTACTTC. This translates into CATMRTGGHEQYF.